Following are 14 T cell receptor beta chains from one sample sequenced in a study of blood T cell repertoires in COVID-19. Produced via immunoSEQ multiplex PCR; TCRdb's table is partial and in-frame only. The sample lists about 250,000 clones, around 82% occurring once. The sequencing sample was made of peripheral blood. These receptors were obtained from a man in his fifties with active or convalescent COVID-19.

The chain carries TRBV6-2 or TRBV6-3 and TRBJ1-1; D not certain. CDR3 size: 11 residues. Germline V gene data show CDR1 as MNHEY and CDR2 as SVGEGT. The V and J ends lost 2 bases and 6 bases respectively, with 4 bases between them. CDR3 coding DNA: TGTGCCAGCAGTTACGCGTCTGAAGCTTTCTTT. Encoded protein: CASSYASEAFF.

This clone was detected a few times. The chain recombines TRBV30 with TRBJ1-1; 8 bases fit TRBD1. Trimming at V came to 3 bases and at J to 11 bases, leaving 5 bases not matched to a gene. Per the germline V gene, CDR1 is GTSNPN and CDR2 is SVGIG (reference sequence). CDR3 length: 11 residues. Written as DNA, the CDR3 is TGTGCCTGGAGGGACAGGGAGGGCGCTTTCTTT. Amino acids: CAWRDREGAFF.

The chain combines TRBV7-6 with TRBJ2-3; TRBD2 matches 9 bases. This CDR3 is 16 amino acids long. Germline values: CDR1 SGHVS, CDR2 FNYEAQ. V lost 1 base and J lost 3; bases outside the gene matches: 5. CDR3 region: CASSLGGRGGTDTQYF. In nucleotides, the CDR3 is TGTGCCAGCAGCTTAGGAGGGCGGGGGGGGACAGATACGCAGTATTTT.

This chain links TRBV7-6 with TRBJ2-1, with D possibly matching TRBD2 (7 bases). The CDR3 loop spans 15 amino acids. Trimming stripped 5 bases from V and 4 bases from J, with 15 bases between. CDR1 is SGHVS and CDR2 is FNYEAQ in the germline V gene. CDR3 protein: CASSRGGGQYNEQFF. The DNA for the CDR3 is TGTGCCAGCAGCAGGGGCGGGGGCCAGTACAATGAGCAGTTCTTC.

The rearrangement joins TRBV13 to TRBJ2-4; 7 positions agree with TRBD2. V shed 0 bases and J 6 bases; nucleotides not matched to a gene: 2. This CDR3 contains 14 residues. Per germline, CDR1 PRHDT and CDR2 FYEKMQ (reference sequence). The CDR3 sequence is CASSLGSGGNIQYF. CDR3 coding DNA: TGTGCCAGCAGCTTAGGGTCGGGGGGAAACATTCAGTACTTC.

The V gene is TRBV25-1, the J gene TRBJ2-7, with 7 bases fitting TRBD1. CDR1 is MGHDK, CDR2 SYGVNS, per germline. The V and J ends lost 4 bases and 1 base, in that order; junction bases with no gene match: 4. The CDR3 contains 14 residues. The CDR3 here is CASSVAGGSYEQYF. In DNA form, the CDR3 reads TGTGCCAGCAGTGTCGCAGGGGGATCCTACGAGCAGTACTTC.

This rearrangement joins TRBV19 to TRBJ2-1; 8 bases are shared with TRBD1. This CDR3 comprises 15 residues. V lost 3 bases to trimming and J lost 5 bases; unmatched junction nucleotides: 6. Looked up from germline, CDR1 is LNHDA and CDR2 is SQIVND (reference sequence). The DNA of the CDR3 is TGTGCCAGTAGTATCGGGGACAGGAACCACAATGAGCAGTTCTTC. Translation gives CASSIGDRNHNEQFF.

The rearrangement links TRBV5-5 to TRBJ2-2; D is unclear. Germline V gene sequence: CDR1 SGHKS, CDR2 YYEKEE (reference sequence). V was clipped by 0 bases and J by 0 bases, with 9 bases between them. The CDR3 is made up of 16 amino acids. The CDR3 sequence is CASSLEVSSNTGELFF. The CDR3, as DNA: TGTGCCAGCAGCTTGGAAGTCAGTTCGAACACCGGGGAGCTGTTTTTT.

The chain recombines TRBV5-8 with TRBJ2-3, with D possibly matching TRBD1 (6 bases). The CDR3 sequence is 16 residues long. CDR1 SGHTS and CDR2 YDEGEE come from the germline V gene. V lost 6 bases to trimming and J lost 3 bases, with 20 bases between them. CDR3 DNA: TGTGCCAGCACTTATACTACAGGGTTAAGTACAGATACGCAGTATTTT. Its translation: CASTYTTGLSTDTQYF.

This sequence joins TRBV7-8 and TRBJ2-3, with 8 bases fitting TRBD2. The CDR3 covers 12 residues. CDR1 is SGHVS and CDR2 is FQNEAQ in the germline V gene. CDR3 region: CASGGQTDTQYF. The DNA of the CDR3 is TGTGCATCGGGGGGGCAAACAGATACGCAGTATTTT.

This clone was detected once. The V call is TRBV9, the J call TRBJ2-1, with D perhaps matching TRBD2 (5 bases). Germline V gene data show CDR1 as SGDLS and CDR2 as YYNGEE. The CDR3 contains 13 residues. With 4 bases removed from V and 10 bases from J, the gap between germline ends came to 15 bases. This CDR3 reads CASSNNSGLEQFF. CDR3 bases: TGTGCCAGCAGCAACAACTCGGGATTAGAGCAGTTCTTC.

This chain uses TRBV5-4 with TRBJ1-2; D is perhaps TRBD1 (6 bases). Trimming took off 1 base at V and 2 bases at J, with 15 bases between the two ends. The germline gives CDR1 SGHNT, CDR2 YYREEE (reference sequence). The CDR3 extends over 16 amino acids. The DNA for the CDR3 is TGTGCCAGCAGCTTGTCCAGGGGTATTGCGAACTATGGCTACACCTTC. Its translation: CASSLSRGIANYGYTF.

V and J are TRBV12-3 or TRBV12-4 and TRBJ2-7; TRBD1 aligns across 7 bases. The length of the CDR3 is 13 residues. The V and J ends lost 6 bases and 3 bases, in that order; junction bases with no gene match: 5. The CDR3 spells CASRYSGGYEQYF. The DNA for the CDR3 is TGTGCCAGCAGGTATTCAGGGGGCTACGAGCAGTACTTC.

The chain carries TRBV27 and TRBJ1-6; no firm D call. This CDR3 has 15 amino acids. Germline loops: CDR1 MNHEY, CDR2 SMNVEV (reference sequence). V was shortened by 3 bases and J by 7 bases, with 13 bases between the two germline ends. The CDR3 loop reads CASSLAQVANSPLHF. In DNA, the CDR3 is TGTGCCAGCAGTTTGGCCCAGGTGGCGAATTCACCCCTCCACTTT.